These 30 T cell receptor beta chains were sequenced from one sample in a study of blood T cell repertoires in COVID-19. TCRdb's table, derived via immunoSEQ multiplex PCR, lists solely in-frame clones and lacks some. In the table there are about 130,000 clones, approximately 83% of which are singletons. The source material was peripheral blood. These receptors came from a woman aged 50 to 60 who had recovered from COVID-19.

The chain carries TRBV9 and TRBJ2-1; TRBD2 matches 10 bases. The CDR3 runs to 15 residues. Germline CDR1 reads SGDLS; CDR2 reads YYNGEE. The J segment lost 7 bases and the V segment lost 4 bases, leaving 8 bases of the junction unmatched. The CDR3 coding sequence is TGTGCCAGCAGCTCACGAGCGGGAGGGCCAAATGAGCAGTTCTTC. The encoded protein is CASSSRAGGPNEQFF.

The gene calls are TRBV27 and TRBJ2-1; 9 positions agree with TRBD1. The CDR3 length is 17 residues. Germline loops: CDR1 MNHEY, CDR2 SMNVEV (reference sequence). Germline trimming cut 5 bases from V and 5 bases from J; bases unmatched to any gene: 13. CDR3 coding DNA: TGTGCCAGCAGTCCTACGACACAGGGGGCGAGGAACAATGAGCAGTTCTTC. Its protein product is CASSPTTQGARNNEQFF.

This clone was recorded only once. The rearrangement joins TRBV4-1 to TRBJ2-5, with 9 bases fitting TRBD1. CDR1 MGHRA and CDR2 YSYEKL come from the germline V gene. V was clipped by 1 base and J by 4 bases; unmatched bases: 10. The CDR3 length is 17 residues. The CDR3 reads CASSQVLGQGMRETQYF. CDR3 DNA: TGCGCCAGCAGCCAAGTTCTTGGACAGGGGATGCGAGAGACCCAGTACTTC.

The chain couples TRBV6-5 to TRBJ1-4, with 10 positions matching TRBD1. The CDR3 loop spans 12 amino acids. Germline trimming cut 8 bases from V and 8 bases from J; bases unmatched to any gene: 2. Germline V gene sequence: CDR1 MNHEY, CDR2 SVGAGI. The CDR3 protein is CASGTGVEKLFF. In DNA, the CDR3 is TGTGCCAGCGGGACAGGGGTCGAAAAACTGTTTTTT.

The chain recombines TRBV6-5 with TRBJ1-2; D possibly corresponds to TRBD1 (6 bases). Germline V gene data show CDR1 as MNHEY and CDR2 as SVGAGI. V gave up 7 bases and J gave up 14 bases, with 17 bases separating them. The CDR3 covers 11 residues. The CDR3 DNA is TGTGCCAGCAAGGGGGATCTCAAGAGTACCTTC. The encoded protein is CASKGDLKSTF.

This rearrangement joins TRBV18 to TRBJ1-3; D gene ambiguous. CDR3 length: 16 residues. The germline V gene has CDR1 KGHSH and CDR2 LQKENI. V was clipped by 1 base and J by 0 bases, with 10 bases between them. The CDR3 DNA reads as TGTGCCAGCTCACCACTTAGGAGGGACTCTGGAAACACCATATATTTT. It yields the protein CASSPLRRDSGNTIYF.

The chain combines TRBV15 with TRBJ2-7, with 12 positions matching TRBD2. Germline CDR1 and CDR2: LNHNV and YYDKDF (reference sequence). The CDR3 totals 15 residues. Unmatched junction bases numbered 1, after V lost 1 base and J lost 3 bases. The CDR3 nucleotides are TGTGCCACCAGCAGAGGGACTAGCGGGAACTACGAGCAGTACTTC. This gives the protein CATSRGTSGNYEQYF.

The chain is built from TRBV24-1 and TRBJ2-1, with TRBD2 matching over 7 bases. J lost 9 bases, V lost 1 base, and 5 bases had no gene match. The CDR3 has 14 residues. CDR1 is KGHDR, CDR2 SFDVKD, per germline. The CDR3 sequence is CATSDFPAGSEQFF. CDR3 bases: TGTGCCACCAGTGATTTTCCAGCGGGATCTGAGCAGTTCTTC.

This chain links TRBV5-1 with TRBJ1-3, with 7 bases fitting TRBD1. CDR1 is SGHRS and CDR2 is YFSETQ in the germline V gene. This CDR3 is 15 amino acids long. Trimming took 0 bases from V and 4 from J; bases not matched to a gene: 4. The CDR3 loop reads CASSLGPTGGNTIYF. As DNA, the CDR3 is TGCGCCAGCAGCTTGGGGCCGACAGGGGGAAACACCATATATTTT.

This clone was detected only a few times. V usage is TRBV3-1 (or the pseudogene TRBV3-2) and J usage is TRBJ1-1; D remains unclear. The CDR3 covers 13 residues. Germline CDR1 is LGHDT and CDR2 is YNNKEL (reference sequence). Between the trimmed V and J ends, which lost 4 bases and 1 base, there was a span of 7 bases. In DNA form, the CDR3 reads TGTGCCAGCAGCCCGTTGGCGAACACTGAAGCTTTCTTT. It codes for CASSPLANTEAFF.

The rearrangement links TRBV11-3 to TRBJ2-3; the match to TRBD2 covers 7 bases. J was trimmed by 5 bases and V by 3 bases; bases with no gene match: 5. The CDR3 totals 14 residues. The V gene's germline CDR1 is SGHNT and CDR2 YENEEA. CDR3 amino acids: CASSLSSGLDTQYF. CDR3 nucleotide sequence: TGTGCCAGCAGCTTGAGTAGCGGGTTAGATACGCAGTATTTT.

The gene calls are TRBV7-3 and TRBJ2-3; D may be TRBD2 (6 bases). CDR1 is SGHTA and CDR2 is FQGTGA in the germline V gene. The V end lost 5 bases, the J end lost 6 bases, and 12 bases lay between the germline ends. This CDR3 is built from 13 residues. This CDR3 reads CASSLASVDTQYF. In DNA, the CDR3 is TGTGCCAGCAGCCTAGCGTCCGTCGATACGCAGTATTTT.

In DNA, the CDR3 is TGCAGTGCCTCGCGGGGTCCCTATGAAAAACTGTTTTTT. Its protein is CSASRGPYEKLFF. This chain connects TRBV29-1 to TRBJ1-4, with no clear D. From germline, CDR1 is SQVTM and CDR2 ANQGSEA. The CDR3 is made up of 13 amino acids.

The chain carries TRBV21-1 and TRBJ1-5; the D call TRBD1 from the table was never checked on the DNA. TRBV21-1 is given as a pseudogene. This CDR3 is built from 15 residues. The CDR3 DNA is TGTGCCAGCAGCAGCCGAAACAGGGAAGGTCAGCCCCAGCATTTT. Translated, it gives CASSSRNREGQPQHF.

This chain's CDR3 is CASSPRTSTGRYNQPQHF. In DNA form, the CDR3 reads TGTGCCAGCAGCCCGCGGACGTCCACTGGGAGATACAATCAGCCCCAGCATTTT. The chain couples TRBV7-2 to TRBJ1-5; no firm D call. Germline V gene lookup returns CDR1 SGHTA and CDR2 FQGNSA. The CDR3 extends over 18 amino acids. Trimming removed 5 bases at V and 3 bases at J, with 23 bases between.

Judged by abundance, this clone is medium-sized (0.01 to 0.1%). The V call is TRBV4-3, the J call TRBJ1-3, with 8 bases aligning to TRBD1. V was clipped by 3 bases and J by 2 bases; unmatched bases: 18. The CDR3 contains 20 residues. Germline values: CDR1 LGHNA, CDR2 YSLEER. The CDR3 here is CASSQGVGTGGVSPGNTIYF. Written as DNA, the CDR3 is TGCGCCAGCAGCCAGGGCGTAGGAACAGGGGGTGTAAGCCCTGGAAACACCATATATTTT.

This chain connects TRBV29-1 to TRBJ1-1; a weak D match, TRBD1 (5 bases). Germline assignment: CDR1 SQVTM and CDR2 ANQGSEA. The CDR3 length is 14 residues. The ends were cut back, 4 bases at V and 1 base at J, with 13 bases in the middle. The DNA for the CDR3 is TGCAGCGTTGGGCCTCTTCAGGGGAACACTGAAGCTTTCTTT. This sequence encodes CSVGPLQGNTEAFF.

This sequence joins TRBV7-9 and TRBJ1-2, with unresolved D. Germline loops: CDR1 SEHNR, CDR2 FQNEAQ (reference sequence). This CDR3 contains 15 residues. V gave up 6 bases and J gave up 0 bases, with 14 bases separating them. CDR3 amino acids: CASRSMSSANYGYTF. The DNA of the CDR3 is TGTGCCAGCAGATCAATGTCATCGGCTAACTATGGCTACACCTTC.

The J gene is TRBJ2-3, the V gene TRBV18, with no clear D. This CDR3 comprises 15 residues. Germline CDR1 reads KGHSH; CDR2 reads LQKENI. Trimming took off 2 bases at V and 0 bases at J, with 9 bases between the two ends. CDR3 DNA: TGTGCCAGCTCACCAGAGCACCTTAGCACAGATACGCAGTATTTT. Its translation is CASSPEHLSTDTQYF.

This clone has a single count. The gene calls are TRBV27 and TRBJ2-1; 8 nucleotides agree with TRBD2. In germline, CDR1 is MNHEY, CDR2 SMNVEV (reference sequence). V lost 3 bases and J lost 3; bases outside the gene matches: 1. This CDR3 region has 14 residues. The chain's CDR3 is CASSFREGYNEQFF. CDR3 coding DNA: TGTGCCAGCAGTTTTCGGGAGGGCTACAATGAGCAGTTCTTC.

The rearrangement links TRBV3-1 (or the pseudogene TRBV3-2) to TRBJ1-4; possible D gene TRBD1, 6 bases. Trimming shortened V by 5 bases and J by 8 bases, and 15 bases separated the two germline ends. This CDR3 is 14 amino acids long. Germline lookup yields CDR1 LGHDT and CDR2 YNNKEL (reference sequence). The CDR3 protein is CASSISGQGEKLFF. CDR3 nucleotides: TGTGCCAGCAGCATCTCAGGGCAGGGGGAAAAACTGTTTTTT.

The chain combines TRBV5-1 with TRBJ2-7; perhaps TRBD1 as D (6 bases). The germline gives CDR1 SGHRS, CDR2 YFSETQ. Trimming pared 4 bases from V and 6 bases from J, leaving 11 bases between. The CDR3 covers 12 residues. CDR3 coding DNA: TGCGCCAGCAGCACGGACAGTATCGAGCAGTACTTC. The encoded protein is CASSTDSIEQYF.

The CDR3 sequence: CASSQRNYGYTF. The CDR3 bases are TGTGCCAGCAGTCAGCGGAACTATGGCTACACCTTC. The chain couples TRBV6-5 to TRBJ1-2; D gene ambiguous. Trimming took off 5 bases at V and 2 bases at J, with 6 bases between the two ends. This CDR3 is 12 amino acids long. Germline assignment: CDR1 MNHEY and CDR2 SVGAGI.

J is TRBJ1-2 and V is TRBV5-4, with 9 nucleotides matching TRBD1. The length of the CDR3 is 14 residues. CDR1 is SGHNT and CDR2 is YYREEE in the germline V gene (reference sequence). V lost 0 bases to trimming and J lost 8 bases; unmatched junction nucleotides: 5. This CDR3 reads CASSLGDRGEGYTF. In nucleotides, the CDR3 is TGTGCCAGCAGCTTGGGCGACAGGGGGGAAGGCTACACCTTC. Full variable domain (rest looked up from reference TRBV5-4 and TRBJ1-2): ETGVTQSPTHLIKTRGQQVTLRCSSQSGHNTVSWYQQALGQGPQFIFQYYREEENGRGNFPPRFSGLQFPNYSSELNVNALELDDSALYLCASSLGDRGEGYTFGSGTRLTVV.

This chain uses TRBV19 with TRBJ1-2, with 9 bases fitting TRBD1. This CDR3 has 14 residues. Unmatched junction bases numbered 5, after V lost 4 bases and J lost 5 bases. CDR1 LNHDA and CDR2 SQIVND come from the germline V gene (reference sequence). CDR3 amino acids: CASSNRTGEYGYTF. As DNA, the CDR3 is TGTGCCAGTAGTAACCGGACAGGGGAATATGGCTACACCTTC.

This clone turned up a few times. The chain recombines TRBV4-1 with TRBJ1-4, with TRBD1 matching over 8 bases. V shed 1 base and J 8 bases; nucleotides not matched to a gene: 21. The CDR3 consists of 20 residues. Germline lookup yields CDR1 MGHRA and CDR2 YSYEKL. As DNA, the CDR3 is TGCGCCAGCAGCCAAGGACCTCCTACCCGCCTGGGGACAGGTAACGAAAAACTGTTTTTT. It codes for CASSQGPPTRLGTGNEKLFF.

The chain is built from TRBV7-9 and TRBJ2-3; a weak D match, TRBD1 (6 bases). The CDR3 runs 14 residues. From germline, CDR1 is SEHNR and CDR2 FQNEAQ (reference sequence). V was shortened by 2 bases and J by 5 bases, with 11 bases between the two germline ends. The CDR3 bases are TGTGCCAGCAGCTTACAGGGGTTGGAAGATACGCAGTATTTT. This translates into CASSLQGLEDTQYF.

The CDR3 DNA reads as TGTGCCAGCAGCCCCGGGACAGGGGGCTATGGCTACACCTTC. Its protein product is CASSPGTGGYGYTF. The chain links TRBV4-2 to TRBJ1-2, with 11 bases matching TRBD1. CDR1 is LGHNA and CDR2 is YNFKEQ in the germline V gene. Unmatched junction bases numbered 2, after V lost 4 bases and J lost 4 bases. This CDR3 contains 14 residues.

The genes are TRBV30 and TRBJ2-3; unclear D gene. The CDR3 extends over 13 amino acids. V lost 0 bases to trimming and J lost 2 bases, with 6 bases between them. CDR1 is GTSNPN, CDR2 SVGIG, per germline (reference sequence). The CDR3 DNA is TGTGCCTGGAGTGTTAGAAACACAGATACGCAGTATTTT. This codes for CAWSVRNTDTQYF. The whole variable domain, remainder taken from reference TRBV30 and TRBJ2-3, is SQTIHQWPATLVQPVGSPLSLECTVEGTSNPNLYWYRQAAGRGLQLLFYSVGIGQISSEVPQNLSASRPQDRQFILSSKKLLLSDSGFYLCAWSVRNTDTQYFGPGTRLTVL.

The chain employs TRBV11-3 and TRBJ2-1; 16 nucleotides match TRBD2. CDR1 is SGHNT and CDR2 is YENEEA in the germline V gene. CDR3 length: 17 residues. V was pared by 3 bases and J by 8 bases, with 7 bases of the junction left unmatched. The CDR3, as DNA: TGTGCCAGCAGCTTGGGGACTAGCGGGAGGGCCCTCGATGAGCAGTTCTTC. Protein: CASSLGTSGRALDEQFF. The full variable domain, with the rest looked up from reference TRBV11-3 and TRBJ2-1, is EAGVVQSPRYKIIEKKQPVAFWCNPISGHNTLYWYLQNLGQGPELLIRYENEEAVDDSQLPKDRFSAERLKGVDSTLKIQPAELGDSAVYLCASSLGTSGRALDEQFFGPGTRLTVL.